This T cell receptor beta chain stems from a study of OX40 agonist ivuxolimab in advanced cancers. Turning to the study itself: Melanoma, hepatocellular carcinoma, head and neck or renal cell cancer occurred in dose-escalation patients. Overall study results and limits: In CD8+ T cells, expanded clones were on average more numerous than in CD4+.

The V end was cut by 3 bases, the J end by 6 bases, with 14 bases between. CDR3 length: 14 residues. Per the germline V gene, CDR1 is KGHSH and CDR2 is LQKENI. The method was immunoSEQ multiplex PCR; TCRdb's version includes in-frame clones alone and lacks a portion of them. The data hold about 81,000 clones, with 75% to 90% observed a single time. In the case of this clone: Antigen specificity is unknown.

The sample was CD4+ or CD8+ T cells sorted from blood, taken in a trial of the OX40 agonist ivuxolimab. This chain links TRBV18 with TRBJ1-2, with D tentatively TRBD1 (5 bases). The TCR was taken from an adult with an advanced solid tumor such as melanoma, head and neck, liver or kidney cancer. CDR3 sequence (DNA): TGTGCCAGCTCACCTTCAATAGGGGAACATGGCTACACCTTC. It encodes CASSPSIGEHGYTF.